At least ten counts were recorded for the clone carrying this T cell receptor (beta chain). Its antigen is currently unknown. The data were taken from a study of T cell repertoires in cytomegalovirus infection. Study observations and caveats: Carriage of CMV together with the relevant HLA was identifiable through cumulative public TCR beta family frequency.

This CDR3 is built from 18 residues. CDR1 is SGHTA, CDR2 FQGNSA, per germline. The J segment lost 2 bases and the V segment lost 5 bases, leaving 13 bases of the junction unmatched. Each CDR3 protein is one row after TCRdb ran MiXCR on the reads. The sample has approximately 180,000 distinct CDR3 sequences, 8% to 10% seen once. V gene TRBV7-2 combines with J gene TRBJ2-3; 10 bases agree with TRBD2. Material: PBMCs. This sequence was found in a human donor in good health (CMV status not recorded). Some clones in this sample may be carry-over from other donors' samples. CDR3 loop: CASSPGLAGVGVTDTQYF. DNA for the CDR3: TGTGCCAGCAGCCCCGGGCTAGCGGGGGTCGGAGTCACAGATACGCAGTATTTT.